This is a list of T cell receptor beta chains from one sample in a study of identical twins. TCRdb re-derived calls from the 5' RACE reads in MiXCR, one entry per CDR3 protein. The sample lists about 480,000 distinct CDR3 sequences, more than 13% seen once, with 0.5% to 0.65% in the top ten. The same sample was also used in a study of yellow fever vaccine responses in identical twins.

The specimen was CD4+ T cells sorted from blood. All receptors come from a woman in her late teens or twenties in good health. Each CDR3 is given with its conserved first and last residue. Each record gives: D gene, CDR3 length, clone size, J gene, V gene, CDR3 DNA, CDR3 protein. The D gene is left open where the match is weak. Clone size is not always given. Where it is, it says once, few, many or a class for expanded clones.

D gene: -; CDR3 length: 18; clone size: few; J gene: TRBJ2-1; V gene: TRBV6-2/TRBV6-3; CDR3 DNA: TGTGCCAGCAGTTACTCGATCATAGGGCGAGACTCCTACAATGAGCAGTTCTTC; CDR3 protein: CASSYSIIGRDSYNEQFF
D gene: -; CDR3 length: 15; clone size: few; J gene: TRBJ2-3; V gene: TRBV3-1; CDR3 DNA: TGTGCCAGCAGCCGGGGGGGGGGGCGACCAGATACGCAGTATTTT; CDR3 protein: CASSRGGGRPDTQYF
D gene: -; CDR3 length: 15; clone size: -; J gene: TRBJ1-1; V gene: TRBV19; CDR3 DNA: TGTGCCAGTAGTGGTTTGAAGAGGGGGGACACTGAAGCTTTCTTT; CDR3 protein: CASSGLKRGDTEAFF
D gene: -; CDR3 length: 14; clone size: -; J gene: TRBJ2-1; V gene: TRBV14; CDR3 DNA: TGTGCCAGCAGCCAAGATATAGCGAGGAATGAGCAGTTCTTC; CDR3 protein: CASSQDIARNEQFF
D gene: -; CDR3 length: 15; clone size: -; J gene: TRBJ2-6; V gene: TRBV10-3; CDR3 DNA: TGTGCCACCGGACCTTACACTTCTGGGGCCAACGTCCTGACTTTC; CDR3 protein: CATGPYTSGANVLTF
D gene: -; CDR3 length: 10; clone size: -; J gene: TRBJ2-3; V gene: TRBV28; CDR3 DNA: TGTGCTACCAGGGGAGATACGCAGTATTTT; CDR3 protein: CATRGDTQYF
D gene: TRBD2; CDR3 length: 16; clone size: -; J gene: TRBJ2-3; V gene: TRBV4-3; CDR3 DNA: TGCGCCAGCAGCCAAACCCGACTAGCGGGAGCAGATACGCAGTATTTT; CDR3 protein: CASSQTRLAGADTQYF
D gene: -; CDR3 length: 15; clone size: many; J gene: TRBJ2-7; V gene: TRBV12-3/TRBV12-4; CDR3 DNA: TGTGCCAGCAGGAAAGGCGTCTTAGGCTCCTACGAGCAGTACTTC; CDR3 protein: CASRKGVLGSYEQYF
D gene: TRBD1; CDR3 length: 13; clone size: few; J gene: TRBJ2-2; V gene: TRBV29-1; CDR3 DNA: TGCAGCGTGGACAGGAAAAGGACCGGGGAGCTGTTTTTT; CDR3 protein: CSVDRKRTGELFF
D gene: TRBD1; CDR3 length: 15; clone size: few; J gene: TRBJ1-6; V gene: TRBV5-1; CDR3 DNA: TGCGCCAGCAGCCCGGGGACAGGGGGTCGATCACCCCTCCACTTT; CDR3 protein: CASSPGTGGRSPLHF
D gene: TRBD2; CDR3 length: 16; clone size: few; J gene: TRBJ2-1; V gene: TRBV3-1; CDR3 DNA: TGTGCCAGCAGCCAAGATCTGGGACTAGCGGGGGGGGTGCAGTTCTTC; CDR3 protein: CASSQDLGLAGGVQFF
D gene: TRBD2; CDR3 length: 19; clone size: -; J gene: TRBJ2-3; V gene: TRBV5-1; CDR3 DNA: TGCGCCAGCAGCTCCAAGAAAACACTAGCGGGGGAGTACACAGATACGCAGTATTTT; CDR3 protein: CASSSKKTLAGEYTDTQYF
D gene: -; CDR3 length: 17; clone size: -; J gene: TRBJ2-7; V gene: TRBV5-1; CDR3 DNA: TGCGCCAGCAGCTTGGCCGAGACAGGCCTCCGCTCCTACGAGCAGTACTTC; CDR3 protein: CASSLAETGLRSYEQYF
D gene: TRBD2; CDR3 length: 13; clone size: many; J gene: TRBJ2-5; V gene: TRBV12-3/TRBV12-4; CDR3 DNA: TGTGCCAGCTCCAAGACTAGCCGTGAGACCCAGTACTTC; CDR3 protein: CASSKTSRETQYF
D gene: -; CDR3 length: 13; clone size: few; J gene: TRBJ2-1; V gene: TRBV7-2; CDR3 DNA: TGTGCCAGCAGCATGGACGGGGGTGGAAAGCAGTTCTTC; CDR3 protein: CASSMDGGGKQFF
D gene: TRBD2; CDR3 length: 15; clone size: few; J gene: TRBJ2-5; V gene: TRBV9; CDR3 DNA: TGTGCCAGCAGCGTAGGGAATAGCGGGGTAGAGACCCAGTACTTC; CDR3 protein: CASSVGNSGVETQYF
D gene: -; CDR3 length: 15; clone size: -; J gene: TRBJ2-1; V gene: TRBV5-1; CDR3 DNA: TGCGCCAGCAGCTTTCTACCGAGCTCCTACAATGAGCAGTTCTTC; CDR3 protein: CASSFLPSSYNEQFF
D gene: -; CDR3 length: 15; clone size: few; J gene: TRBJ1-6; V gene: TRBV5-1; CDR3 DNA: TGCGCCAGCAGCTTGGGGGGCGGTTTAGAGTCACCCCTCCACTTT; CDR3 protein: CASSLGGGLESPLHF
D gene: -; CDR3 length: 14; clone size: few; J gene: TRBJ2-3; V gene: TRBV15; CDR3 DNA: TGTGCCACCAGCAGAGTTCCGGATTATGATACGCAGTATTTT; CDR3 protein: CATSRVPDYDTQYF
D gene: TRBD2; CDR3 length: 13; clone size: few; J gene: TRBJ2-7; V gene: TRBV7-8; CDR3 DNA: TGTGCCAGCAGCTTAGCGGGGGGGTGGGAGCAGTACTTC; CDR3 protein: CASSLAGGWEQYF
D gene: -; CDR3 length: 14; clone size: few; J gene: TRBJ2-5; V gene: TRBV10-2; CDR3 DNA: TGCGCCAGCAAAAGGCGAGGGGGACAAGAGACCCAGTACTTC; CDR3 protein: CASKRRGGQETQYF
D gene: -; CDR3 length: 14; clone size: -; J gene: TRBJ2-3; V gene: TRBV7-2; CDR3 DNA: TGTGCCAGCAGCTTTATGATCAGAGGGGATACGCAGTATTTT; CDR3 protein: CASSFMIRGDTQYF
D gene: TRBD1; CDR3 length: 15; clone size: -; J gene: TRBJ2-7; V gene: TRBV4-3; CDR3 DNA: TGCGCCAGCAGCCAAGATGGGACAGAGTCCTACGAGCAGTACTTC; CDR3 protein: CASSQDGTESYEQYF
D gene: -; CDR3 length: 13; clone size: many; J gene: TRBJ2-3; V gene: TRBV7-2; CDR3 DNA: TGTGCCAGCAGCCCCCGGTGGACAGATACGCAGTATTTT; CDR3 protein: CASSPRWTDTQYF
D gene: -; CDR3 length: 13; clone size: few; J gene: TRBJ2-2; V gene: TRBV25-1; CDR3 DNA: TGTGCCAGCAGGCAGGCCTCCACCGGGGAGCTGTTTTTT; CDR3 protein: CASRQASTGELFF
D gene: -; CDR3 length: 16; clone size: -; J gene: TRBJ2-1; V gene: TRBV12-3/TRBV12-4; CDR3 DNA: TGTGCCAGCAGTCCCCGGAGGCCCCCCAACTACAATGAGCAGTTCTTC; CDR3 protein: CASSPRRPPNYNEQFF
D gene: -; CDR3 length: 14; clone size: few; J gene: TRBJ1-1; V gene: TRBV20-1; CDR3 DNA: TGCAGTGCTACAGGGGACCCCTCGAACACTGAAGCTTTCTTT; CDR3 protein: CSATGDPSNTEAFF
D gene: TRBD1; CDR3 length: 14; clone size: few; J gene: TRBJ2-7; V gene: TRBV28; CDR3 DNA: TGTGCCAGCCGAACCGGGACAGAGATCTACGAGCAGTACTTC; CDR3 protein: CASRTGTEIYEQYF
D gene: -; CDR3 length: 13; clone size: many; J gene: TRBJ2-3; V gene: TRBV7-9; CDR3 DNA: TGTGCCAGCAGGTTCGGCGTCACAGATACGCAGTATTTT; CDR3 protein: CASRFGVTDTQYF
D gene: -; CDR3 length: 13; clone size: -; J gene: TRBJ2-1; V gene: TRBV28; CDR3 DNA: TGCGCCAGCCAAGGTCGCTCCTACAATGAGCAGTTCTTC; CDR3 protein: CASQGRSYNEQFF
D gene: TRBD2; CDR3 length: 17; clone size: -; J gene: TRBJ2-1; V gene: TRBV4-3; CDR3 DNA: TGCGCCAGCAGCCAAGATTTGGCTAGCGGGAGCAACAATGAGCAGTTCTTC; CDR3 protein: CASSQDLASGSNNEQFF
D gene: -; CDR3 length: 14; clone size: -; J gene: TRBJ2-2; V gene: TRBV30; CDR3 DNA: TGTGCCTGGAGTGGCAGAAGGAACACCGGGGAGCTGTTTTTT; CDR3 protein: CAWSGRRNTGELFF
D gene: TRBD2; CDR3 length: 20; clone size: -; J gene: TRBJ2-1; V gene: TRBV7-3; CDR3 DNA: TGTGCCAGCAGCTTAACGACGGGACTAGCGGGGTCAAGCTCCTACAATGAGCAGTTCTTC; CDR3 protein: CASSLTTGLAGSSSYNEQFF
D gene: -; CDR3 length: 15; clone size: few; J gene: TRBJ2-4; V gene: TRBV9; CDR3 DNA: TGTGCCAGCAGCGCCTACGGGGACCTCAAAAACATTCAGTACTTC; CDR3 protein: CASSAYGDLKNIQYF
D gene: TRBD1; CDR3 length: 15; clone size: few; J gene: TRBJ1-5; V gene: TRBV12-3/TRBV12-4; CDR3 DNA: TGTGCCAGCAGTTCCGGGACAGCGTTCAATCAGCCCCAGCATTTT; CDR3 protein: CASSSGTAFNQPQHF
D gene: TRBD2; CDR3 length: 13; clone size: many; J gene: TRBJ2-3; V gene: TRBV12-3/TRBV12-4; CDR3 DNA: TGTGCCAGCGGACTAGCTGGCACAGATACGCAGTATTTT; CDR3 protein: CASGLAGTDTQYF
D gene: TRBD1; CDR3 length: 12; clone size: -; J gene: TRBJ2-4; V gene: TRBV24-1; CDR3 DNA: TGTGCCACCAGAGGACAGGGGGACATTCAGTACTTC; CDR3 protein: CATRGQGDIQYF
D gene: TRBD2; CDR3 length: 16; clone size: -; J gene: TRBJ2-1; V gene: TRBV5-1; CDR3 DNA: TGCGCCAGCAGCCCCCGGGGGACTAGCTCCTACAATGAGCAGTTCTTC; CDR3 protein: CASSPRGTSSYNEQFF
D gene: -; CDR3 length: 13; clone size: -; J gene: TRBJ2-5; V gene: TRBV29-1; CDR3 DNA: TGCACAGCAAGGAGGACACTCAAAGAGACCCAGTACTTC; CDR3 protein: CTARRTLKETQYF
D gene: TRBD2; CDR3 length: 17; clone size: -; J gene: TRBJ2-7; V gene: TRBV3-1; CDR3 DNA: TGTGCCAGCAGCCAAGTCAAACCGGGACTAGTTTTCTCCGAGCAGTACTTC; CDR3 protein: CASSQVKPGLVFSEQYF
D gene: -; CDR3 length: 15; clone size: -; J gene: TRBJ2-4; V gene: TRBV27; CDR3 DNA: TGTGCCAGCAGTTTAGAGGCGGGGATTGAAAACATTCAGTACTTC; CDR3 protein: CASSLEAGIENIQYF
D gene: -; CDR3 length: 18; clone size: -; J gene: TRBJ2-1; V gene: TRBV19; CDR3 DNA: TGTGCCAGTAGTATGAGACCCCTTCAGGGGAGCTCCTACAATGAGCAGTTCTTC; CDR3 protein: CASSMRPLQGSSYNEQFF
D gene: -; CDR3 length: 13; clone size: -; J gene: TRBJ1-3; V gene: TRBV28; CDR3 DNA: TGTGCCAGCTCTGGACAGTTGGGAAACACCATATATTTT; CDR3 protein: CASSGQLGNTIYF
D gene: -; CDR3 length: 13; clone size: few; J gene: TRBJ2-1; V gene: TRBV7-2; CDR3 DNA: TGTGCCAGCAGCTTCGAAATGAACAATGAGCAGTTCTTC; CDR3 protein: CASSFEMNNEQFF
D gene: -; CDR3 length: 14; clone size: few; J gene: TRBJ2-2; V gene: TRBV2; CDR3 DNA: TGTGCCAGCAAGGGTTCACGGAACACCGGGGAGCTGTTTTTT; CDR3 protein: CASKGSRNTGELFF
D gene: -; CDR3 length: 13; clone size: -; J gene: TRBJ2-5; V gene: TRBV12-3/TRBV12-4; CDR3 DNA: TGTGCCAGCAGGCACCGGACAGCTGATACCCAGTACTTC; CDR3 protein: CASRHRTADTQYF